The 21 T cell receptor beta chains given below trace back to one sample, sequenced in a study of shared clonotypes between healthy human individuals. Here immunoSEQ multiplex PCR was the method, and the copy in TCRdb shows in-frame clones only, minus some. The table lists approximately 940,000 clones, approximately 80% of them singletons. Specimen: memory CD4+ T cells sorted from blood. The sample's subset: CD45RA-negative fraction. The source of these receptors is a man between 18 and 35 years old in good health.

The chain carries TRBV29-1 and TRBJ1-2; D gene uncertain. Trimming took off 4 bases at V and 2 bases at J, with 11 bases between the two ends. This CDR3 spans 13 amino acids. The germline gives CDR1 SQVTM, CDR2 ANQGSEA. CDR3 sequence (DNA): TGCAGCGTTGGGGAGGGCGGGAACTATGGCTACACCTTC. Amino acids: CSVGEGGNYGYTF.

This chain joins TRBV27 and TRBJ2-1, with TRBD1 identical over 10 bases. The CDR3 is 16 residues long. Unmatched junction bases numbered 11, after V lost 6 bases and J lost 6 bases. CDR1 is MNHEY and CDR2 is SMNVEV in the germline V gene (reference sequence). The DNA of the CDR3 is TGTGCCAGCAGGCCGGGTCGACAGGGGGCCCTCAATGAGCAGTTCTTC. This codes for CASRPGRQGALNEQFF.

The chain links TRBV7-2 to TRBJ2-1; no firm D call. Trimming pared 3 bases from V and 3 bases from J, leaving 9 bases between. There are 14 residues in the CDR3. The germline V gene has CDR1 SGHTA and CDR2 FQGNSA. The CDR3 spells CASSFRAVYNEQFF. Written as DNA, the CDR3 is TGTGCCAGCAGCTTCCGGGCGGTCTACAATGAGCAGTTCTTC.

The chain couples TRBV9 to TRBJ1-1, with D maybe TRBD1 (6 bases). Per the germline V gene, CDR1 is SGDLS and CDR2 is YYNGEE. V was clipped by 0 bases and J by 4 bases, with 10 bases between them. CDR3 size: 14 residues. The CDR3 loop reads CASSVVAGVTEAFF. The CDR3, as DNA: TGTGCCAGCAGCGTAGTGGCAGGGGTCACTGAAGCTTTCTTT.

The chain uses TRBV7-3 and TRBJ2-2; unclear D gene. CDR1 and CDR2 (germline): SGHTA, FQGTGA. CDR3 length equals 14 residues. Trimming took off 6 bases at V and 5 bases at J, with 13 bases between the two ends. DNA for the CDR3: TGTGCCAGCAGACCCGAGCCTTTGACCGGGGAGCTGTTTTTT. Protein: CASRPEPLTGELFF.

V usage is TRBV5-8 and J usage is TRBJ2-7; 9 bases line up with TRBD1. The V segment lost 4 bases and the J segment 6 bases; nucleotides outside the gene matches: 14. This CDR3 has 16 amino acids. Per germline, CDR1 SGHTS and CDR2 YDEGEE. Written as DNA, the CDR3 is TGTGCCAGCAGCAGCATGCCGGGACAGGGCTTGGTCGAGCAGTACTTC. Translating it yields CASSSMPGQGLVEQYF.

V and J are TRBV20-1 and TRBJ1-1; perhaps TRBD1 as D (5 bases). CDR1 DFQATT and CDR2 SNEGSKA come from the germline V gene (reference sequence). V was clipped by 6 bases and J by 8 bases, with 13 bases between them. CDR3 length equals 11 residues. Written as DNA, the CDR3 is TGCAGTGCCACCCCGCGGGACGAAGCTTTCTTT. This encodes CSATPRDEAFF.

This clone appeared many times. This sequence joins TRBV11-2 and TRBJ2-1, with a tentative D call TRBD2 (5 bases). Trimming cost V 5 bases and J 7 bases, with 9 bases left between them. Germline V gene sequence: CDR1 SGHAT, CDR2 FQNNGV. The CDR3 totals 12 residues. Here the CDR3 reads CASSPTRNEQFF. The CDR3 DNA sequence: TGTGCCAGCAGCCCCACTAGGAATGAGCAGTTCTTC.

This clone was observed a few times. This sequence joins TRBV2 and TRBJ1-6; no firm D call. Per germline, CDR1 SNHLY and CDR2 FYNNEI. V lost 3 bases and J 7 bases, leaving 7 bases between the germline ends. The CDR3 length is 13 residues. This CDR3 is CASSDGRNSPLHF. Written as DNA, the CDR3 is TGTGCCAGCAGTGACGGGAGGAATTCACCCCTCCACTTT.

The chain carries TRBV9 and TRBJ1-4; D gene uncertain. The V end was cut by 2 bases, the J end by 4 bases, with 9 bases between. The CDR3 runs 14 residues. In germline, CDR1 is SGDLS, CDR2 YYNGEE. Here the CDR3 DNA reads TGTGCCAGCAGCGTTGGAGATATTAATGAAAAACTGTTTTTT. This gives the protein CASSVGDINEKLFF.

This sequence joins TRBV7-9 and TRBJ2-7, with unresolved D. The CDR3 length is 14 residues. Per the germline V gene, CDR1 is SEHNR and CDR2 is FQNEAQ (reference sequence). Trimming took 2 bases from V and 4 from J, leaving 12 bases between them. CDR3 in amino acids: CASSLYAVPYEQYF. DNA of the CDR3: TGTGCCAGCAGCTTATACGCGGTCCCGTACGAGCAGTACTTC.

This clone was found a few times. The gene calls are TRBV7-9 and TRBJ1-1; weak D call: TRBD1 (5 bases). Trimming pared 5 bases from V and 4 bases from J, leaving 11 bases between. CDR1 is SEHNR, CDR2 FQNEAQ, per germline (reference sequence). The CDR3 sequence is 13 residues long. The chain's CDR3 is CASSRRQPTEAFF. The CDR3 region has the DNA TGTGCCAGCAGCCGACGACAGCCCACTGAAGCTTTCTTT.

Ten or more counts support this clone. This chain connects TRBV29-1 to TRBJ2-1; no clear D gene. Germline assignment: CDR1 SQVTM and CDR2 ANQGSEA. The CDR3 has 13 residues. Trimming took 6 bases from V and 7 from J, leaving 16 bases between them. The chain's CDR3 is CSVPVLETNEQFF. In DNA, the CDR3 is TGCAGCGTCCCCGTCCTAGAAACGAATGAGCAGTTCTTC.

The chain employs TRBV5-4 and TRBJ1-6, with TRBD1 matching over 7 bases. V was pared by 0 bases and J by 7 bases, with 4 bases of the junction left unmatched. Germline CDR1 SGHNT, CDR2 YYREEE (reference sequence). The CDR3 sequence is 15 residues long. The CDR3 nucleotides are TGTGCCAGCAGCTTGGAGGGACAGACAAATTCACCCCTCCACTTT. Amino acids: CASSLEGQTNSPLHF. The variable domain in full, completed from reference TRBV5-4 and TRBJ1-6, reads ETGVTQSPTHLIKTRGQQVTLRCSSQSGHNTVSWYQQALGQGPQFIFQYYREEENGRGNFPPRFSGLQFPNYSSELNVNALELDDSALYLCASSLEGQTNSPLHFGNGTRLTVT.

The V gene is TRBV5-1, the J gene TRBJ1-1; a possible D gene is TRBD1 (6 bases). Germline V gene sequence: CDR1 SGHRS, CDR2 YFSETQ. The CDR3 runs to 15 residues. Trimming cost V 4 bases and J 1 base, with 14 bases left between them. The CDR3 here is CASSGDMVPNTEAFF. CDR3 nucleotide sequence: TGCGCCAGCAGCGGGGACATGGTGCCGAACACTGAAGCTTTCTTT.

In the case of this clone: At one boundary the junction diverges from the germline segment, which might be a read error. The chain uses TRBV20-1 and TRBJ2-7; 8 nucleotides line up with TRBD2. Germline CDR1 reads DFQATT; CDR2 reads SNEGSKA (reference sequence). CDR3 length: 11 residues. The CDR3 region has the DNA TGCAGTGCTAAGGGACAAAGCGGGAGTCTATTC. This translates into CSAKGQSGSLF.

This chain connects TRBV7-9 to TRBJ2-1, with D tentatively TRBD2 (7 bases). The V gene lost 11 bases and the J gene lost 4 bases, with 15 bases spanning the gap. Germline V gene data show CDR1 as SEHNR and CDR2 as FQNEAQ (reference sequence). The CDR3 contains 13 residues. This CDR3 reads CALRAGAYNEQFF. CDR3 DNA sequence: TGTGCCCTGAGGGCGGGGGCTTACAATGAGCAGTTCTTC. The whole variable domain, remainder taken from reference TRBV7-9 and TRBJ2-1, is DTGVSQNPRHKITKRGQNVTFRCDPISEHNRLYWYRQTLGQGPEFLTYFQNEAQLEKSRLLSDRFSAERPKGSFSTLEIQRTEQGDSAMYLCALRAGAYNEQFFGPGTRLTVL.

The genes are TRBV6-5 and TRBJ1-2; TRBD1 matches 8 bases. The CDR3 has 15 amino acids. Per germline, CDR1 MNHEY and CDR2 SVGAGI. The junction had 4 bases not matched to a gene; V was cut back by 0 bases and J by 4 bases. The CDR3 loop reads CASSYSTGDSYGYTF. The DNA for the CDR3 is TGTGCCAGCAGTTACTCGACAGGGGACTCCTATGGCTACACCTTC.

The CDR3: CASSQIVDGNYGYTF. The CDR3 DNA reads as TGTGCCAGCAGTCAAATAGTTGACGGAAACTATGGCTACACCTTC. This sequence joins TRBV28 and TRBJ1-2; D is undetermined. V lost 5 bases to trimming and J lost 2 bases, with 15 bases between them. Germline lookup yields CDR1 MDHEN and CDR2 SYDVKM. CDR3 size: 15 residues.

On this clone: Other DNA sequences in the same sample also yield this CDR3. This chain connects TRBV28 to TRBJ1-1; no definite D call. Germline values: CDR1 MDHEN, CDR2 SYDVKM. The ends were cut back, 3 bases at V and 1 base at J, with 6 bases in the middle. The CDR3 spans 13 residues. Here the CDR3 reads CASSLFGNTEAFF. In DNA, the CDR3 is TGTGCCAGCAGTTTGTTCGGGAACACTGAAGCTTTCTTT. Based on the CDR3 plus reference TRBV28 and TRBJ1-1, the full variable domain is DVKVTQSSRYLVKRTGEKVFLECVQDMDHENMFWYRQDPGLGLRLIYFSYDVKMKEKGDIPEGYSVSREKKERFSLILESASTNQTSMYLCASSLFGNTEAFFGQGTRLTVV.

Notes on this clone: This CDR3 is also generated by other DNA sequences in the sample. V usage is TRBV18 and J usage is TRBJ2-5; no firm D call. Trimming took 3 bases from V and 5 from J, leaving 10 bases between them. Germline values: CDR1 KGHSH, CDR2 LQKENI. The CDR3 has 13 residues. Here the CDR3 DNA reads TGTGCCAGCTCACCCAATAGGGATGAGACCCAGTACTTC. Amino acids: CASSPNRDETQYF.